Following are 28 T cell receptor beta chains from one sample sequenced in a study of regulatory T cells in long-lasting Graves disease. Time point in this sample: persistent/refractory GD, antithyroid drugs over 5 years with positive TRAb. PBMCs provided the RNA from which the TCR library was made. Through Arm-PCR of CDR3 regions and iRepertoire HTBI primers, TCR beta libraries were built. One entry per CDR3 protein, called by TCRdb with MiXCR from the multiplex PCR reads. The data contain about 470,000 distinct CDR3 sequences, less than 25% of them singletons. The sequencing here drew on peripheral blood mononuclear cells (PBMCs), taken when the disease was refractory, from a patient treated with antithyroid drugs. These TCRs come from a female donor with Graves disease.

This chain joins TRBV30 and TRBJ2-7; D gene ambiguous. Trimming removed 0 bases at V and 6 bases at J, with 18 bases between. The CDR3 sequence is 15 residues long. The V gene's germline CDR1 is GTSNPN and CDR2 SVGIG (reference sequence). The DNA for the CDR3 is TGTGCCTGGAGTGTCGGTTCAGGTTCCTCTCTCGAGCAGTACTTC. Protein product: CAWSVGSGSSLEQYF.

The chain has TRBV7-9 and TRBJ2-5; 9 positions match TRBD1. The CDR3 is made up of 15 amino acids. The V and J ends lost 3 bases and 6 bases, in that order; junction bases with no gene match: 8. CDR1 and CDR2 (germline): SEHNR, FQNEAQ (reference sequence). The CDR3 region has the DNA TGTGCCAGCAGCTTCGCCCTGGACAGGGGAAAGACCCAGTACTTC. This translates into CASSFALDRGKTQYF.

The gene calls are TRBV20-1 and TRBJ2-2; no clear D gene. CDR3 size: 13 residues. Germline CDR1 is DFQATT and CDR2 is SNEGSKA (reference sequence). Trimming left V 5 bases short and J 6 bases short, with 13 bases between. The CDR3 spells CSARREISGELFF. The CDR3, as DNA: TGCAGTGCTCGAAGGGAAATTTCCGGGGAGCTGTTTTTT.

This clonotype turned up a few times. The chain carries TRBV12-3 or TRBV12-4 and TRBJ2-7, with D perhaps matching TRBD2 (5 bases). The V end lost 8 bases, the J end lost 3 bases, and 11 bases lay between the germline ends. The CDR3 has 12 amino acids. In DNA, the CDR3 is TGTGCCAGCGGTAACGGGGTCTACGAGCAGTACTTC. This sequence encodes CASGNGVYEQYF.

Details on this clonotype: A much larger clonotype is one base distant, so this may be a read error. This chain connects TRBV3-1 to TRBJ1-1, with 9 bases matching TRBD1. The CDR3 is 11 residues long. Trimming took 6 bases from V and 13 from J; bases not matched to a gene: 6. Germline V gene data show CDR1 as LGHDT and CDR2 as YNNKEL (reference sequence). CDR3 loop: CASRRDRAVFF. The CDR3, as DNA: TGTGCCAGCAGGCGGGACAGGGCGGTTTTCTTT.

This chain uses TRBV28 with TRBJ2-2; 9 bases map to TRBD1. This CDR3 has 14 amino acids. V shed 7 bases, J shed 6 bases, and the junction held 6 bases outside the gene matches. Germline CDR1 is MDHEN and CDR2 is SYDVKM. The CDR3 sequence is CASIRDRVAGELFF. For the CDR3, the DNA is TGTGCCAGCATCCGGGACAGGGTCGCCGGGGAGCTGTTTTTT.

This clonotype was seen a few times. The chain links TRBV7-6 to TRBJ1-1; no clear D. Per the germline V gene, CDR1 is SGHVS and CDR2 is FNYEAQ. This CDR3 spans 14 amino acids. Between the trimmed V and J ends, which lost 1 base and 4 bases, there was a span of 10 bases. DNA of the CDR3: TGTGCCAGCAGCTTAGGTTTACGGGGCACTGAAGCTTTCTTT. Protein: CASSLGLRGTEAFF.

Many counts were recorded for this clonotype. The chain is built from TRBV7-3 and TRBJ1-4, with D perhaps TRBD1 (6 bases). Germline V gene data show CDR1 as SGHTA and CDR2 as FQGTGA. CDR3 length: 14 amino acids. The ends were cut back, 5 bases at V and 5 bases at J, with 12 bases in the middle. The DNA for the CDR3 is TGTGCCAGCAGCCCAGGACAGCACAATGAAAAACTGTTTTTT. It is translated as CASSPGQHNEKLFF.

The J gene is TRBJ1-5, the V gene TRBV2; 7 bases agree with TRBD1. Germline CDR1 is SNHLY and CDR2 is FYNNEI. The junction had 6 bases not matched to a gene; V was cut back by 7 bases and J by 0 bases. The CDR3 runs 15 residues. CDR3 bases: TGTGCCAGCATGACAGGGAGGCATAGCAATCAGCCCCAGCATTTT. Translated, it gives CASMTGRHSNQPQHF.

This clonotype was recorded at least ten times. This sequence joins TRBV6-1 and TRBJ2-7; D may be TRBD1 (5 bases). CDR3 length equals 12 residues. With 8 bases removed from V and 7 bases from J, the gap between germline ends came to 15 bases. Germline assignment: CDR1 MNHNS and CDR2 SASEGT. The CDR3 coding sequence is TGTGCCAGCGGGTCAGGGTCAACAGAGCAGTACTTC. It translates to CASGSGSTEQYF.

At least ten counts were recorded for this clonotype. CDR3 coding DNA: TGTGCCAGCAGTTTCCGGAGCGGGGCCCTCTTCTACGAGGAGCAGTACTTC. Translating gives CASSFRSGALFYEEQYF. J is TRBJ2-7 and V is TRBV27, with TRBD2 matching 7 bases. The CDR3 spans 17 residues. The germline CDR1 and CDR2 sequences are MNHEY and SMNVEV (reference sequence). V was clipped by 3 bases and J by 7 bases; unmatched bases: 18.

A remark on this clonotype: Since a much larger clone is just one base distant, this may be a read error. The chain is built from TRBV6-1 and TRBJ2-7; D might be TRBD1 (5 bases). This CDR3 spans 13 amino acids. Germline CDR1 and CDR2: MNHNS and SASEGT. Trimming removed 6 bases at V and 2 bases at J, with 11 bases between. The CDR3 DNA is TGTGCCAGCAGGACAGACTCCGCCTACGAGCAGTACTTC. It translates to CASRTDSAYEQYF.

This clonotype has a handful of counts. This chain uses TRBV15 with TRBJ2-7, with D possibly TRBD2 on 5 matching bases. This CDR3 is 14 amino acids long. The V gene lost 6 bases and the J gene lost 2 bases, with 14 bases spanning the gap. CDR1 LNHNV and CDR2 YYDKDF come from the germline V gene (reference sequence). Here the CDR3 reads CATSAGVKAYEQYF. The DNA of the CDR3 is TGTGCCACCAGTGCCGGGGTAAAGGCCTACGAGCAGTACTTC.

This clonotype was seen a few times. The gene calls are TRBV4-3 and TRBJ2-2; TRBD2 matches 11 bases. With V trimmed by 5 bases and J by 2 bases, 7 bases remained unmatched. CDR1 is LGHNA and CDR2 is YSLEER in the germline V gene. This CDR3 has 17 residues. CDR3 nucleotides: TGCGCCAGCAGCAGCGCTAGCGGGAGGTCCAACACCGGGGAGCTGTTTTTT. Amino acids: CASSSASGRSNTGELFF.

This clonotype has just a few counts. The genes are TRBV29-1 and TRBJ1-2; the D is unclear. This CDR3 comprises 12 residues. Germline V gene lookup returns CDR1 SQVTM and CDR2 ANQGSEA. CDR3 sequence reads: CNDFRTNYGYTF. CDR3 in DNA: TGCAACGACTTCCGGACCAACTATGGCTACACCTTC.

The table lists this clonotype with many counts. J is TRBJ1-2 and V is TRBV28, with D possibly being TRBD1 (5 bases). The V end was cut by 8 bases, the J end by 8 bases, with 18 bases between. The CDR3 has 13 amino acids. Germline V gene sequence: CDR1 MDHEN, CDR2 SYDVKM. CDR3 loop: CASGIPGWDGYTF. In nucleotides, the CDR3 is TGTGCCAGCGGAATTCCAGGGTGGGACGGCTACACCTTC.

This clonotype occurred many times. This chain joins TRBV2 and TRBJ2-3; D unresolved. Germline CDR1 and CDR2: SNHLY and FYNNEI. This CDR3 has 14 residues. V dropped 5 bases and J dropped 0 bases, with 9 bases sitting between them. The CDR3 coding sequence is TGTGCCAGCAGTCAGACGGAAAGCACAGATACGCAGTATTTT. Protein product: CASSQTESTDTQYF.

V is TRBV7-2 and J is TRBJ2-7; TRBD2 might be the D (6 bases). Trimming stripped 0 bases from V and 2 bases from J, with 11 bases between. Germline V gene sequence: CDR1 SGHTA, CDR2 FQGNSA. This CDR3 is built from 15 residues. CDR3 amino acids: CASSLALATTYEQYF. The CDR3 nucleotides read TGTGCCAGCAGCTTAGCGCTAGCGACCACCTACGAGCAGTACTTC.

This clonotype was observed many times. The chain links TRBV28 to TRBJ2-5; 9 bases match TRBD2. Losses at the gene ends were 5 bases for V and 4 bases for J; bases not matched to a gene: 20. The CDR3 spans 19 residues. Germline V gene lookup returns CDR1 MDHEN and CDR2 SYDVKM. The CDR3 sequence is CASSPPIWREGLWRETQYF. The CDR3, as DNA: TGTGCCAGCAGTCCACCAATTTGGCGGGAGGGCCTGTGGAGAGAGACCCAGTACTTC. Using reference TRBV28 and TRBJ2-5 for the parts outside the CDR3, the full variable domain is DVKVTQSSRYLVKRTGEKVFLECVQDMDHENMFWYRQDPGLGLRLIYFSYDVKMKEKGDIPEGYSVSREKKERFSLILESASTNQTSMYLCASSPPIWREGLWRETQYFGPGTRLLVL.

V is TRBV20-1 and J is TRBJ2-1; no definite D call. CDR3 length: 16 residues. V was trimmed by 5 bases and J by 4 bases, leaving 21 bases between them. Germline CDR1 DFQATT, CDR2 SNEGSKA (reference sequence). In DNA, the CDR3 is TGCAGTGCTTCCAGTCATGCGCAAATTGTATACAATGAGCAGTTCTTC. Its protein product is CSASSHAQIVYNEQFF.

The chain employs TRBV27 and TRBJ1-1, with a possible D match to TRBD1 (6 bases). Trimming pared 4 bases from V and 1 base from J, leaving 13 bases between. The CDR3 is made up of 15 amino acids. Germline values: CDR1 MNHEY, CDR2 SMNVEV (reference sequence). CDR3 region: CASSSPGAANTEAFF. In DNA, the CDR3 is TGTGCCAGCAGTTCACCAGGGGCTGCGAACACTGAAGCTTTCTTT.

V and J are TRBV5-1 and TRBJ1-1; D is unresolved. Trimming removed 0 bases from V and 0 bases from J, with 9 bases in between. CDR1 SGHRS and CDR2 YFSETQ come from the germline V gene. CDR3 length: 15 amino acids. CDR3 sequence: CASSLVPGMNTEAFF. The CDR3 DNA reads TGCGCCAGCAGCTTGGTCCCGGGGATGAACACTGAAGCTTTCTTT. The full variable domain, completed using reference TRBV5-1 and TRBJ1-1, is KAGVTQTPRYLIKTRGQQVTLSCSPISGHRSVSWYQQTPGQGLQFLFEYFSETQRNKGNFPGRFSGRQFSNSRSEMNVSTLELGDSALYLCASSLVPGMNTEAFFGQGTRLTVV.

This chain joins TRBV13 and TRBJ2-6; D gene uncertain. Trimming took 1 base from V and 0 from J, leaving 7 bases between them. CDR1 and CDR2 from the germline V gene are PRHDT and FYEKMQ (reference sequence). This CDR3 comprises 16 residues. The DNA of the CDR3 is TGTGCCAGCAGCTTAGACGCGTTCTCTGGGGCCAACGTCCTGACTTTC. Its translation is CASSLDAFSGANVLTF. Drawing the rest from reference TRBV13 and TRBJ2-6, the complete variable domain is AAGVIQSPRHLIKEKRETATLKCYPIPRHDTVYWYQQGPGQDPQFLISFYEKMQSDKGSIPDRFSAQQFSDYHSELNMSSLELGDSALYFCASSLDAFSGANVLTFGAGSRLTVL.

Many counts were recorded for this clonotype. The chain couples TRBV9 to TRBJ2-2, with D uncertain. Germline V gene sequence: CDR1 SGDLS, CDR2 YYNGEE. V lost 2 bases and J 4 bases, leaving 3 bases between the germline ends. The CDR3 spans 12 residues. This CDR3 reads CASSVLTGELFF. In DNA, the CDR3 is TGTGCCAGCAGCGTTCTCACCGGGGAGCTGTTTTTT.

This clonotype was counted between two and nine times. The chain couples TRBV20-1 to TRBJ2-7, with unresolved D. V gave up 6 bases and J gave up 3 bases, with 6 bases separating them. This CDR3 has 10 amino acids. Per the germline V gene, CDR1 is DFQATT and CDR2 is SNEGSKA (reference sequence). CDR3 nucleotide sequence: TGCAGTGCCCGGCGCTACGAGCAGTACTTC. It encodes CSARRYEQYF.

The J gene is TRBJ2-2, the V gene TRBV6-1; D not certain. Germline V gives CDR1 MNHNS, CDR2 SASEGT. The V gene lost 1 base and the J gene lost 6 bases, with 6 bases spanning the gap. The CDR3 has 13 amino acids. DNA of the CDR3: TGTGCCAGCAGTGAAGGGGATTCCGGGGAGCTGTTTTTT. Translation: CASSEGDSGELFF.

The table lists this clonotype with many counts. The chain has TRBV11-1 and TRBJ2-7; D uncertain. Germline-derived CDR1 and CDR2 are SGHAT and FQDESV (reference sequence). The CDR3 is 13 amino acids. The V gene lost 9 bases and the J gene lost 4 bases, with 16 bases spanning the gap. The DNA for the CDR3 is TGTGCCAGTCGGTCGACTCGGAGATACGAGCAGTACTTC. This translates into CASRSTRRYEQYF.

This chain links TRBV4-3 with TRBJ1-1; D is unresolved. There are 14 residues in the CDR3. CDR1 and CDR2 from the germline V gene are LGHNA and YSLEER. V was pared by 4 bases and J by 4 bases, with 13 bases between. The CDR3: CASSPKIVGTEAFF. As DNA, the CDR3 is TGCGCCAGCAGCCCCAAGATTGTCGGCACTGAAGCTTTCTTT.